This T cell receptor (beta chain) was sequenced during a study of blood T cell repertoires in COVID-19 (TCRdb year 2020). Concerning the study at large: The collaborator samples originated in the United States, Italy and Spain and spanned the acute and convalescent phases of COVID-19. The sample metadata nearly always contained a de-identified subject ID, COVID-19 status, age in years and sex. The samples were drawn from the first 160 participants of the ongoing ImmuneRACE study and from about 1,200 subjects provided by 6 global collaborators. Deeply sampled blood TCRbeta repertoires from subjects exposed to, actively infected with, or recovered from COVID-19 were included in the dataset. A freely available public database, intended as a resource for researchers studying the immune response to SARS-CoV-2, is where the repertoires were released. The material from the prospective study consisted of cDNA or gDNA derived from T cells, B-cell-depleted T cells, or PBMCs. HLA class I and class II types, where available, came from metadata supplied by the sample provider rather than from assay-based typing.

Collaborating institutions collected whole blood in K2EDTA tubes following their own protocols. For TCRbeta analysis, collaborators shipped samples in one of three forms: frozen whole blood, isolated PBMCs, or DNA extracted from either of those sample types. The immunoSEQ Assay, a bias-controlled multiplex PCR, was used to amplify TCRbeta CDR3 regions from genomic DNA. Concerning the study's data processing: Nucleated cell counts per sample were estimated from amplification of reference gene primers within the assay. Sequence reads were collapsed and filtered to measure the absolute abundance of every unique TCRbeta CDR3 rearrangement. For each sample, productive Simpson clonality was calculated as the square root of Simpson's diversity index across productive rearrangements. Held by TCRdb, this immuneACCESS table contains in-frame sequences only and omits some clones. Under half of the omission traces to an unresolved V gene where checked; the cause of the rest is unknown. That table is the source of V, J and clone size, and D and trimming were worked out from the DNA. Recorded for this sample are some 150,000 clones; over 80% of them occurred a single time. The top ten hold more than 1.5% of the sample.

On this clone: Its specific antigen is unknown. The record has no base qualities; no much larger clone is one base away.

On the study overall, not on this receptor specifically: Clinical and demographic metadata were provided uncurated, with the amount varying by source and participant.

Counted from cysteine to phenylalanine, this CDR3 has 15 amino acids. Only CDR3 DNA is held: 45 bases, read in frame from base 1. As encoded in the germline V gene, CDR1 is SGHRS while CDR2 is YFSETQ. Trimming costs V 0 bases and J 0 bases, and their ends lie 7 bases apart. What was sequenced was peripheral blood. The chain is encoded by TRBV5-1 joined to TRBJ1-3; no D gene can be assigned with confidence. The source is a human donor in a cohort sampled during active COVID-19. The CDR3 reads CASSLDGASGNTIYF. The sequenced DNA: TGCGCCAGCAGCTTGGACGGTGCCTCTGGAAACACCATATATTTT. The full variable domain, completed from the reference TRBV5-1 and TRBJ1-3 proteins outside the CDR3, reads KAGVTQTPRYLIKTRGQQVTLSCSPISGHRSVSWYQQTPGQGLQFLFEYFSETQRNKGNFPGRFSGRQFSNSRSEMNVSTLELGDSALYLCASSLDGASGNTIYFGEGSWLTVV.